This TCR beta chain was sequenced during a study of PD-1 blockade in classical Hodgkin lymphoma. About the study: Treatment was intravenous nivolumab, 3 mg/kg every 2 weeks, until progression.

CDR1 is LNHDA, CDR2 SQIVND, per germline (reference sequence). The CDR3 is 15 amino acids. The V end lost 1 base, the J end lost 3 bases, and 13 bases lay between the germline ends. The time point was: cycle 4 day 1 (C4D1), after 5 to 7 weeks of nivolumab. Relapses following autologous stem cell transplantation were seen in all patients, with brentuximab vedotin exposure varying. The protocol was immunoSEQ multiplex PCR, while the TCRdb copy is restricted to in-frame clones and leaves out a portion. The data contain 45,000 or so clones, around four fifths of them singletons. The starting material was peripheral blood mononuclear cells (PBMCs), obtained before the fourth cycle of nivolumab. This chain connects TRBV19 to TRBJ2-7; D might be TRBD1 (5 bases). The source of this sequence is a human donor with classical Hodgkin lymphoma. CDR3 sequence reads: CASSIAQSRVYEQYF. The CDR3 DNA sequence: TGTGCCAGTAGTATAGCCCAATCCAGGGTCTACGAGCAGTACTTC.